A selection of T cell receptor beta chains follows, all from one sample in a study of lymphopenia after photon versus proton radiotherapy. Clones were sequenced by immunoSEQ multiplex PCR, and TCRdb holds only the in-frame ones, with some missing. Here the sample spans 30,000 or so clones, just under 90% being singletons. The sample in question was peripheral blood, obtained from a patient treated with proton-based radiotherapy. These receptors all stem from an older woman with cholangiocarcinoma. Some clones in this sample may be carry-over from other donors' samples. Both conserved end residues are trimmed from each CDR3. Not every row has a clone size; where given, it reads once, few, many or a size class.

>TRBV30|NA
AWGRVRDSYEAF
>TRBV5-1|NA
ASSFSGAPNYGYT
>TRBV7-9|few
ASSLGRQGARDTQY
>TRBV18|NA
ASSPTGVKNEQF
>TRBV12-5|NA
ASGLPWRLEDTGELF
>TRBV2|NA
ASRTGGAHETQY
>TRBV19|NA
ASSQAGGPARKY
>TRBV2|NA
ASRQQGVQPQH
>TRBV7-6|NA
ASSLAQGDYEQY
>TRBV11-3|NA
ASSLGLGKSYEQY